These T cell receptor beta chains were read from a single sample in a study of identical twins. TCRdb independently ran MiXCR on the 5' RACE reads; one entry per CDR3 protein. The sample includes about 220,000 distinct CDR3 sequences, roughly a tenth of them seen just once. The specimen sequenced was memory (CD45RO+) T cells sorted from blood. These receptor sequences come from a woman aged 18-29 years in good health. CDR3s include the opening cysteine and the closing phenylalanine or tryptophan. D genes are given only for firm matches. Clone size is stated in some rows and not others, as once, few, many or a class when expanded.

J: TRBJ2-7; D: NA; size: NA; V: TRBV6-5; DNA: TGTGCCAGCAGTTACGGAGCGAGGCAGTACTTC; CDR3: CASSYGARQYF
J: TRBJ2-7; D: TRBD2; size: NA; V: TRBV2; DNA: TGTGCCAGCAGAAGTAGCGGGGCCTACGAGCAGTACTTC; CDR3: CASRSSGAYEQYF
J: TRBJ2-7; D: TRBD2; size: NA; V: TRBV7-2; DNA: TGTGCCAGCAGCCGTGACGGGACTAGCGAATCCTACGAGCAGTACTTC; CDR3: CASSRDGTSESYEQYF
J: TRBJ2-7; D: NA; size: few; V: TRBV14; DNA: TGTGCCAGCAGCCAAGTTGGGCAAGGGGGCTACGAGCAGTACTTC; CDR3: CASSQVGQGGYEQYF
J: TRBJ2-2; D: NA; size: NA; V: TRBV7-8; DNA: TGTGCCAGCAGCTTAGACCGAACCGGGGAGCTGTTTTTT; CDR3: CASSLDRTGELFF
J: TRBJ2-7; D: TRBD1; size: few; V: TRBV7-9; DNA: TGTGCCAGCAGCTTGAAGGGGGCGCGGTCCTACGAGCAGTACTTC; CDR3: CASSLKGARSYEQYF
J: TRBJ2-3; D: NA; size: few; V: TRBV4-3; DNA: TGCGCCAGCAGCCAAATGGGGGGGACAAGCACAGATACGCAGTATTTT; CDR3: CASSQMGGTSTDTQYF
J: TRBJ2-2; D: NA; size: NA; V: TRBV5-5; DNA: TGTGCCAGCAGCTTGGCCCCTGGTAACACCGGGGAGCTGTTTTTT; CDR3: CASSLAPGNTGELFF
J: TRBJ2-7; D: NA; size: few; V: TRBV2; DNA: TGTGCCAGCAAGCTAGTCTCGTACGAGCAGTACTTC; CDR3: CASKLVSYEQYF
J: TRBJ2-1; D: NA; size: many; V: TRBV3-1; DNA: TGTGCCAGCAGCCAAGGCCATGAGCAGTTCTTC; CDR3: CASSQGHEQFF
J: TRBJ2-1; D: TRBD2; size: few; V: TRBV5-8; DNA: TGTGCCAGCAGCTTGGCTCGGGACTACCGATACAATGAGCAGTTCTTC; CDR3: CASSLARDYRYNEQFF
J: TRBJ2-7; D: NA; size: many; V: TRBV12-3/TRBV12-4; DNA: TGTGCCAGCAGAAAGGGCCCCCCGGAGAACGAGCAGTACTTC; CDR3: CASRKGPPENEQYF
J: TRBJ1-6; D: NA; size: few; V: TRBV7-4; DNA: TGTGCCAGCAGCTCCAGCGGGGACTGGAATTCACCCCTCCACTTT; CDR3: CASSSSGDWNSPLHF
J: TRBJ1-2; D: NA; size: few; V: TRBV7-2; DNA: TGTGCCAGCAGCGTAGTCCGGACGGGCTATGGCTACACCTTC; CDR3: CASSVVRTGYGYTF
J: TRBJ1-4; D: NA; size: many; V: TRBV20-1; DNA: TGCAGTGCTAGAGAAGGGGCAAGTAAGGAAAAACTGTTTTTT; CDR3: CSAREGASKEKLFF
J: TRBJ1-2; D: NA; size: few; V: TRBV2; DNA: TGTGCCAGCAGAGACCGGACAGTCAATGCTAACTATGGCTACACCTTC; CDR3: CASRDRTVNANYGYTF
J: TRBJ2-4; D: TRBD2; size: NA; V: TRBV20-1; DNA: TGCAGTGCCACCTTTCCGGGGGGAGCCAAAAACATTCAGTACTTC; CDR3: CSATFPGGAKNIQYF
J: TRBJ1-2; D: TRBD1; size: few; V: TRBV11-2; DNA: TGTGCCAGCAGCTTAGGTGGGACAGTCTATGGCTACACCTTC; CDR3: CASSLGGTVYGYTF
J: TRBJ2-2; D: TRBD2; size: few; V: TRBV7-2; DNA: TGTGCCAGCAGCTTAGGCGGGAGCAAGACCGGGGAGCTGTTTTTT; CDR3: CASSLGGSKTGELFF
J: TRBJ1-5; D: NA; size: many; V: TRBV27; DNA: TGTGCCAGCAGTTTAGAGGGAGTTGGCAATCAGCCCCAGCATTTT; CDR3: CASSLEGVGNQPQHF
J: TRBJ1-2; D: NA; size: many; V: TRBV29-1; DNA: TGCAGCGTTGACCCAGGGAGCGGCTACACCTTC; CDR3: CSVDPGSGYTF
J: TRBJ2-7; D: TRBD2; size: NA; V: TRBV7-2; DNA: TGTGCCAGCAGCACCCGGACTAGCGAAGCCTACGAGCAGTACTTC; CDR3: CASSTRTSEAYEQYF
J: TRBJ1-3; D: NA; size: NA; V: TRBV5-5; DNA: TGTGCCAGCAGCTTGGGACCGGGGGCTGGAAACACCATATATTTT; CDR3: CASSLGPGAGNTIYF
J: TRBJ2-3; D: NA; size: NA; V: TRBV7-2; DNA: TGTGCCAGCAGCCCCTATGAAGGGGAGGAGTATTTT; CDR3: CASSPYEGEEYF
J: TRBJ2-5; D: NA; size: few; V: TRBV11-2; DNA: TGTGCCAGCAGCTTACCGGTCACCAGGGAGACCCAGTACTTC; CDR3: CASSLPVTRETQYF
J: TRBJ2-1; D: TRBD2; size: few; V: TRBV27; DNA: TGTGCCAGCAGTTTAGAAGTCGAGACTAGCGGTATCTCCTACAATGAGCAGTTCTTC; CDR3: CASSLEVETSGISYNEQFF
J: TRBJ1-2; D: NA; size: many; V: TRBV12-3/TRBV12-4; DNA: TGTGCCAGCAGTTTAATGCGTGAGCCCTCCACCTTC; CDR3: CASSLMREPSTF
J: TRBJ1-6; D: NA; size: many; V: TRBV12-3/TRBV12-4; DNA: TGTGCCAGCAGTTTACCCAGGGATAATTCACCCCTCCACTTT; CDR3: CASSLPRDNSPLHF
J: TRBJ2-3; D: NA; size: few; V: TRBV5-1; DNA: TGCGCCAGCAGCTTCGAGTCGGCTACAGATACGCAGTATTTT; CDR3: CASSFESATDTQYF
J: TRBJ2-7; D: NA; size: once; V: TRBV5-6; DNA: TGTGCCAGCAGCCCGGACCGGGGATGGAGCTACGAGCAGTACTTC; CDR3: CASSPDRGWSYEQYF
J: TRBJ2-2; D: TRBD2; size: NA; V: TRBV20-1; DNA: TGCAGTGCTTGGGACTATTACACCGGGGAGCTGTTTTTT; CDR3: CSAWDYYTGELFF
J: TRBJ2-1; D: TRBD1; size: NA; V: TRBV6-2/TRBV6-3; DNA: TGTGCCAGCAGTTACTCGGTAGGACAGGGCATAGACAATGAGCAGTTCTTC; CDR3: CASSYSVGQGIDNEQFF
J: TRBJ2-4; D: TRBD2; size: many; V: TRBV29-1; DNA: TGCAGCGTCGTTATGTTAGCGGGAGTCTCCAACATTCAGTACTTC; CDR3: CSVVMLAGVSNIQYF
J: TRBJ1-1; D: TRBD1; size: few; V: TRBV20-1; DNA: TGCAGTGCTACTCACAGGGGGAGGAACACTGAAGCTTTCTTT; CDR3: CSATHRGRNTEAFF
J: TRBJ1-5; D: NA; size: few; V: TRBV12-3/TRBV12-4; DNA: TGTGCCAGCAGTTTACGTGCAGTGTATAGCAATCAGCCCCAGCATTTT; CDR3: CASSLRAVYSNQPQHF
J: TRBJ2-1; D: TRBD2; size: many; V: TRBV5-1; DNA: TGCGCCAGCACCGGGACTAGCGGATACAATGAGCAGTTCTTC; CDR3: CASTGTSGYNEQFF
J: TRBJ2-3; D: TRBD2; size: NA; V: TRBV2; DNA: TGTGCCAGCAGTGGCGGGACTAGCGGGAGGACTAGCACAGATACGCAGTATTTT; CDR3: CASSGGTSGRTSTDTQYF
J: TRBJ1-2; D: NA; size: few; V: TRBV6-1; DNA: TGTGCCAGCAGCCGCGGCCGCGACTCTGGCTACACCTTC; CDR3: CASSRGRDSGYTF
J: TRBJ1-1; D: NA; size: many; V: TRBV6-1; DNA: TGTGCCAGCAGTCTAAGGTTGGGCAGTCGGAAAACTGAAGCTTTCTTT; CDR3: CASSLRLGSRKTEAFF